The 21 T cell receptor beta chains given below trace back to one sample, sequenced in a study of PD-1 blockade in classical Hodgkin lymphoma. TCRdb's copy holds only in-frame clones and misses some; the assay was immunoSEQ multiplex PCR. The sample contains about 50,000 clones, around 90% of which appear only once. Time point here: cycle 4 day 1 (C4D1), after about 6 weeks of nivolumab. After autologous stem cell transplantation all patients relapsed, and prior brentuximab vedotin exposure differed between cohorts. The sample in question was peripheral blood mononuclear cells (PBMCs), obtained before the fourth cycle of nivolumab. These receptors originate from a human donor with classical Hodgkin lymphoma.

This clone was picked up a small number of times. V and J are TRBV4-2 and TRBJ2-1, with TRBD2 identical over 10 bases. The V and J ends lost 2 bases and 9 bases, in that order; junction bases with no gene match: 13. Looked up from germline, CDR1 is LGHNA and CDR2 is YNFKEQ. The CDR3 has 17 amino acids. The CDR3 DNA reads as TGTGCCAGCAGCCAACTACCTAGCGGGAGTGGATCGGTTGAGCAGTTCTTC. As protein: CASSQLPSGSGSVEQFF.

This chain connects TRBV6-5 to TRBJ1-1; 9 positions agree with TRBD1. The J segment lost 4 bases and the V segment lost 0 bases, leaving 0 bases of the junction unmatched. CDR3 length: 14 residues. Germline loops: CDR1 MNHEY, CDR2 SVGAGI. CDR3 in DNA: TGTGCCAGCAGTTACTCGACAGGGGGCACTGAAGCTTTCTTT. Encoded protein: CASSYSTGGTEAFF.

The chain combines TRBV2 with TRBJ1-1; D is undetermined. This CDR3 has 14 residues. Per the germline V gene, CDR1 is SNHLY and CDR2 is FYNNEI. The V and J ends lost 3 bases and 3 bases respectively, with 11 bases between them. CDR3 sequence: CASSEKGWDTEAFF. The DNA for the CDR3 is TGTGCCAGCAGTGAGAAGGGATGGGACACTGAAGCTTTCTTT.

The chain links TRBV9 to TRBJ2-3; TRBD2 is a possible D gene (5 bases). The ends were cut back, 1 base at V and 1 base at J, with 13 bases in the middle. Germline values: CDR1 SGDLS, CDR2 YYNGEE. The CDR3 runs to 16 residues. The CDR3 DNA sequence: TGTGCCAGCAGCGTAACGGCGGGCCCGGGCACAGATACGCAGTATTTT. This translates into CASSVTAGPGTDTQYF.

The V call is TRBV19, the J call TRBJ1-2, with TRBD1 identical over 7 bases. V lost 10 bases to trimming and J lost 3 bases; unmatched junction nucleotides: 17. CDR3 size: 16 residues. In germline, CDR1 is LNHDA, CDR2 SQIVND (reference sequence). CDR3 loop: CATLDRDSTSYYGYTF. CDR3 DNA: TGTGCCACCCTAGACCGGGACAGTACAAGTTACTATGGCTACACCTTC.

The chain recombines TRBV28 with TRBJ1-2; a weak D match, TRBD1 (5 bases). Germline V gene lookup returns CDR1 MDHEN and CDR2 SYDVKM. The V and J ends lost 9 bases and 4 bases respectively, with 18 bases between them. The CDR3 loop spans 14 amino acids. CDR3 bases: TGTGCCAGTCGCCTAGTGAGGGACGTCTATGGCTACACCTTC. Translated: CASRLVRDVYGYTF.

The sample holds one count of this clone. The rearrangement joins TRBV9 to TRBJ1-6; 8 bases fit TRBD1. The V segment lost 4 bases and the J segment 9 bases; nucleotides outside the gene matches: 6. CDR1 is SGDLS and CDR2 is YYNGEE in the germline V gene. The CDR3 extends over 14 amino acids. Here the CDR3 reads CASSNGQGASPLHF. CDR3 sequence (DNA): TGTGCCAGCAGCAACGGACAGGGAGCTTCACCCCTCCACTTT.

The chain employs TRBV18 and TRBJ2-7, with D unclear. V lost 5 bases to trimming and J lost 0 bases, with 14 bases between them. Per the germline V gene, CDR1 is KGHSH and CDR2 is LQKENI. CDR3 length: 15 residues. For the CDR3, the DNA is TGTGCCAGCTCATCTACCTCGGACGGCTCCTACGAGCAGTACTTC. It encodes CASSSTSDGSYEQYF.

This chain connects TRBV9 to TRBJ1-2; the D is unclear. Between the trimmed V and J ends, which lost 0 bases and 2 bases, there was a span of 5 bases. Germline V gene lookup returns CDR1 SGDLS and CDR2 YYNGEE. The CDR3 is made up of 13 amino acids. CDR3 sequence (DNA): TGTGCCAGCAGCGTAGGGGCGAACTATGGCTACACCTTC. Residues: CASSVGANYGYTF.

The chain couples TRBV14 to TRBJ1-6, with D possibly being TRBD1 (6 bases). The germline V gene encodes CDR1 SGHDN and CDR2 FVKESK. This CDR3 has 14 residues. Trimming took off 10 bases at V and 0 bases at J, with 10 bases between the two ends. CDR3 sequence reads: CATQGSSYNSPLHF. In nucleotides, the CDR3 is TGTGCCACACAGGGAAGCTCCTATAATTCACCCCTCCACTTT.

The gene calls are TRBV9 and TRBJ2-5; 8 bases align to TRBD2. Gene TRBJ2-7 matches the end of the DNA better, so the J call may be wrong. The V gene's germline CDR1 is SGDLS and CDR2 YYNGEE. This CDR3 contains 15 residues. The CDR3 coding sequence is TGTGCCAGCAGCGTAGATGAGCGGGAGTCCTACGAGCAGTACTTC. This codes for CASSVDERESYEQYF.

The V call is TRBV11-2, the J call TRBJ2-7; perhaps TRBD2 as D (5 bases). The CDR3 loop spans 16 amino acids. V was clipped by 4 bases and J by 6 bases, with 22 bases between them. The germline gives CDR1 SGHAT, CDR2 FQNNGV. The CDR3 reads CASSSGQRWVNGEQYF. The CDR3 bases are TGTGCCAGCAGCTCCGGGCAGCGGTGGGTCAACGGCGAGCAGTACTTC.

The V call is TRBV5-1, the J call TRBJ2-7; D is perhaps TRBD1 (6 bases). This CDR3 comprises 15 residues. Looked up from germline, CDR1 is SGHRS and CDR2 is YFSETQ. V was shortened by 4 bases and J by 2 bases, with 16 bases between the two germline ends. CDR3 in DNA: TGCGCCAGCAGCCAACAGGGCCCTGGGGCCTACGAGCAGTACTTC. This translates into CASSQQGPGAYEQYF.

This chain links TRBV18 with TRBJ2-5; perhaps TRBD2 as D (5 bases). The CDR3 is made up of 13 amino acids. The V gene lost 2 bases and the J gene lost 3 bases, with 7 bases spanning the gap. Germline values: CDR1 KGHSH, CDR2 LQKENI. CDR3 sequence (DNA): TGTGCCAGCTCACCAGAGGGTAAAGAGACCCAGTACTTC. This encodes CASSPEGKETQYF. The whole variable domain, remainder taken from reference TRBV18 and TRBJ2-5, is NAGVMQNPRHLVRRRGQEARLRCSPMKGHSHVYWYRQLPEEGLKFMVYLQKENIIDESGMPKERFSAEFPKEGPSILRIQQVVRGDSAAYFCASSPEGKETQYFGPGTRLLVL.

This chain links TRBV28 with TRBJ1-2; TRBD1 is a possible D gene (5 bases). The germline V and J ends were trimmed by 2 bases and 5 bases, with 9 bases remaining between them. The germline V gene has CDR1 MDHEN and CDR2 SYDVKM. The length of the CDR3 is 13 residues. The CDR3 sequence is CASSLRGGYGYTF. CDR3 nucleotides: TGTGCCAGCAGTTTAAGGGGAGGTTATGGCTACACCTTC.

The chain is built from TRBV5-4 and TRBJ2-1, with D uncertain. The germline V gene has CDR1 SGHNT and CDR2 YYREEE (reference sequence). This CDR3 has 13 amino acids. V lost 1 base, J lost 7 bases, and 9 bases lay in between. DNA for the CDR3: TGTGCCAGCAGCTTGCCCCGGGCAAATGAGCAGTTCTTC. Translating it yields CASSLPRANEQFF.

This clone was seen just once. CDR3 amino acids: CASSIERRDSLSYEQYF. CDR3 DNA: TGTGCCAGCAGCATAGAAAGACGGGACTCCCTATCCTACGAGCAGTACTTC. This chain connects TRBV4-2 to TRBJ2-7; possibly TRBD2 for D (6 bases). CDR1 is LGHNA and CDR2 is YNFKEQ in the germline V gene. The V and J ends lost 5 bases and 1 base respectively, with 21 bases between them. The CDR3 runs 17 residues.

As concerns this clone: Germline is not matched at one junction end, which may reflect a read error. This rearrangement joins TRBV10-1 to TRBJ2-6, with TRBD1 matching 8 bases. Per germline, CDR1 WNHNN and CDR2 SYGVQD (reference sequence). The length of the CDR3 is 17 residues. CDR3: CASLTGENNSRANVLTF. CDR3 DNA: TGCGCCAGTCTGACAGGGGAGAATAACTCTAGGGCCAACGTCCTGACTTTC.

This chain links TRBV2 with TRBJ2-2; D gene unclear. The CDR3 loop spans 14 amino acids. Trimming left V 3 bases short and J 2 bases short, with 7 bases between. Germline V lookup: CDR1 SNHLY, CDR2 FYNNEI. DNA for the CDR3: TGTGCCAGCAGTGATTCACCTAACACCGGGGAGCTGTTTTTT. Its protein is CASSDSPNTGELFF.

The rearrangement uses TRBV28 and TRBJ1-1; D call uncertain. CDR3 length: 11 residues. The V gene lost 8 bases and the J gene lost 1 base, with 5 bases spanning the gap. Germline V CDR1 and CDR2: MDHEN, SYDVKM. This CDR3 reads CASGENTEAFF. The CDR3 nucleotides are TGTGCCAGCGGGGAGAACACTGAAGCTTTCTTT. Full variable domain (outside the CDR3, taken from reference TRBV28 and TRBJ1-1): DVKVTQSSRYLVKRTGEKVFLECVQDMDHENMFWYRQDPGLGLRLIYFSYDVKMKEKGDIPEGYSVSREKKERFSLILESASTNQTSMYLCASGENTEAFFGQGTRLTVV.

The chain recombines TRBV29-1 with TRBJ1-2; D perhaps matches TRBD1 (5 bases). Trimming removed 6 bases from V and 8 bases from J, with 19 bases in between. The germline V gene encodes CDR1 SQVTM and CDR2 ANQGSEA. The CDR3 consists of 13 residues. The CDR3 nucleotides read TGCAGCGTACTTGAGGGGACTCGGGGAGGCTACACCTTC. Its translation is CSVLEGTRGGYTF.